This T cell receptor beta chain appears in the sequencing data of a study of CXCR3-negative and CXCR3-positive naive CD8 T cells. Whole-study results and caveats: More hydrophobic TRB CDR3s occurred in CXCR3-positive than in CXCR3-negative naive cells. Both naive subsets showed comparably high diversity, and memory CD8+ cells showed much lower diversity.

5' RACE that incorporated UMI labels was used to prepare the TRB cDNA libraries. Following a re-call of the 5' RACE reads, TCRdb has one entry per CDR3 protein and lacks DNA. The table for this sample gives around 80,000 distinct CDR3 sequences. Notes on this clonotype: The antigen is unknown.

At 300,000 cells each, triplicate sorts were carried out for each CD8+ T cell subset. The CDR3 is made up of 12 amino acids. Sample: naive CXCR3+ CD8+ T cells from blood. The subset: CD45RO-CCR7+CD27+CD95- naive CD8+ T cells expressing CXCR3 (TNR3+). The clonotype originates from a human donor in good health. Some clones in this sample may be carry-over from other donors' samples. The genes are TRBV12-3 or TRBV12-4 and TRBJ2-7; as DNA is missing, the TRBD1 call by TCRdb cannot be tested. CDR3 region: CASSLGGIEQYF.